The next 28 T cell receptor beta chains were all read from a single sample in a study of T cell repertoires in cytomegalovirus infection (dated by TCRdb to the late 2010s). Read against the paper, the sample's treatment or condition label means: in vitro stimulation with specific CMV peptide epitopes to enrich CMV-specific T cells. Reads for this sample came from an Illumina HiSeq 1500. TCRdb passed the public sequencing reads through fastp at Q25 and MiXCR, retaining productive beta sequences. CDR3 protein sequences are deduplicated, and each keeps its most common genes and DNA. The sample yields over 250,000 distinct CDR3 sequences; less than 25% were counted once. Roughly a fifth of the sample goes to the ten largest clones. The antigens for these receptors are not known. The sample consisted of cultured PBMCs, taken from culture after CMV antigen stimulation. The receptors stem from a human donor in good health (CMV status not recorded). Some clones in this sample may be carry-over from other donors' samples.

The J gene is TRBJ2-3, the V gene TRBV4-3; TRBD1 matches 10 bases. V shed 0 bases and J 3 bases; nucleotides not matched to a gene: 15. Germline CDR1 reads LGHNA; CDR2 reads YSLEER. CDR3 length: 20 residues. CDR3 loop: CASSQDRAGGPGQGTDTQYF. The CDR3 bases are TGCGCCAGCAGCCAAGATCGGGCCGGAGGGCCGGGACAGGGGACAGATACGCAGTATTTT.

This clonotype showed up many times. The CDR3 DNA is TGTGCCAGCAGCTCACGACAGGGTCTTAATGAAAAACTGTTTTTT. Amino acids: CASSSRQGLNEKLFF. The genes are TRBV11-2 and TRBJ1-4; 7 bases are a match to TRBD1. V lost 4 bases, J lost 4 bases, and 6 bases stayed unmatched. The germline gives CDR1 SGHAT, CDR2 FQNNGV. The CDR3 covers 15 residues.

The rearrangement links TRBV6-2 or TRBV6-3 to TRBJ2-7; TRBD2 is a possible D gene (6 bases). Germline CDR1 is MNHEY and CDR2 is SVGEGT. V gave up 6 bases and J gave up 7 bases, with 19 bases separating them. This CDR3 comprises 14 residues. In nucleotides, the CDR3 is TGTGCCAGCAGCCTTTTGGGGACTGAAATGGAGCAGTACGTC. It translates to CASSLLGTEMEQYV.

The gene calls are TRBV14 and TRBJ2-1; 7 nucleotides match TRBD1. CDR1 SGHDN and CDR2 FVKESK come from the germline V gene. Trimming took 4 bases from V and 0 from J; bases not matched to a gene: 9. This CDR3 is built from 17 residues. The CDR3 DNA reads TGTGCCAGCAGCCGCCGACAGGGTATGAGCTCCTACAATGAGCAGTTCTTC. It codes for CASSRRQGMSSYNEQFF. The whole variable domain, filled in from reference TRBV14 and TRBJ2-1, reads EAGVTQFPSHSVIEKGQTVTLRCDPISGHDNLYWYRRVMGKEIKFLLHFVKESKQDESGMPNNRFLAERTGGTYSTLKVQPAELEDSGVYFCASSRRQGMSSYNEQFFGPGTRLTVL.

This clonotype was recorded at least ten times. The chain is built from TRBV7-6 and TRBJ2-2, with unresolved D. The CDR3 spans 16 residues. Trimming removed 1 base at V and 5 bases at J, with 14 bases between. The V gene's germline CDR1 is SGHVS and CDR2 FNYEAQ. The CDR3 nucleotides read TGTGCCAGCAGCTTAGTGTCTCTGGCTGGGACCGGGGAGCTGTTTTTT. Translation gives CASSLVSLAGTGELFF. The entire variable domain, with the rest obtained from reference TRBV7-6 and TRBJ2-2, is as follows: GAGVSQSPRYKVTKRGQDVALRCDPISGHVSLYWYRQALGQGPEFLTYFNYEAQQDKSGLPNDRFSAERPEGSISTLTIQRTEQRDSAMYRCASSLVSLAGTGELFFGEGSRLTVL.

In its sample, this clonotype was seen a few times. V gene TRBV20-1 combines with J gene TRBJ1-2; 8 nucleotides match TRBD1. The CDR3 covers 16 residues. V shed 0 bases, J shed 4 bases, and the junction held 10 bases outside the gene matches. Germline V gives CDR1 DFQATT, CDR2 SNEGSKA (reference sequence). The CDR3 DNA reads as TGCAGTGCTAGAGATCCTGGACAGGGAATTGCCTATGGCTACACCTTC. Translating gives CSARDPGQGIAYGYTF.

In this sample, this clonotype turned up many times. This chain uses TRBV6-2 or TRBV6-3 with TRBJ2-3; 14 bases align to TRBD2. CDR1 MNHEY and CDR2 SVGEGT come from the germline V gene. The CDR3 extends over 17 amino acids. The V segment lost 2 bases and the J segment 4 bases; nucleotides outside the gene matches: 5. The CDR3 bases are TGTGCCAGCAGTTACGGAGGGACTAGCGGGAGCGCAGATACGCAGTATTTT. It is translated as CASSYGGTSGSADTQYF.

This clonotype showed up many times. This chain joins TRBV4-3 and TRBJ2-1; 8 bases align to TRBD2. CDR3 length: 17 residues. Per germline, CDR1 LGHNA and CDR2 YSLEER. The J segment lost 7 bases and the V segment lost 5 bases, leaving 16 bases of the junction unmatched. In nucleotides, the CDR3 is TGCGCCAGCAGCGCGTATGGCAGCGGGAGAGGAGAGAATGAGCAGTTCTTC. This gives the protein CASSAYGSGRGENEQFF.

This clonotype was seen a few times. J is TRBJ2-1 and V is TRBV5-1; D gene uncertain. From germline, CDR1 is SGHRS and CDR2 YFSETQ. V was shortened by 0 bases and J by 7 bases, with 8 bases between the two germline ends. The CDR3 runs 13 residues. The CDR3 region is CASSLDGFNEQFF. The CDR3 DNA reads TGCGCCAGCAGCTTGGATGGATTTAATGAGCAGTTCTTC.

V is TRBV4-3 and J is TRBJ2-1, with D unresolved. From germline, CDR1 is LGHNA and CDR2 YSLEER. The CDR3 extends over 14 amino acids. V was trimmed by 3 bases and J by 6 bases, leaving 12 bases between them. This CDR3 reads CASSHRSFLNEQFF. CDR3 nucleotide sequence: TGCGCCAGCAGCCACCGCTCTTTCCTCAATGAGCAGTTCTTC.

The CDR3 reads CASSFPTSGKGGEQFF. The CDR3 DNA sequence: TGTGCCAGCAGTTTCCCGACTAGCGGGAAAGGGGGTGAGCAGTTCTTC. The J gene is TRBJ2-1, the V gene TRBV28; 11 bases map to TRBD2. Germline loops: CDR1 MDHEN, CDR2 SYDVKM. The CDR3 totals 16 residues. Losses at the gene ends were 3 bases for V and 9 bases for J; bases not matched to a gene: 10.

The rearrangement joins TRBV12-5 to TRBJ2-3, with D unresolved. The CDR3 extends over 12 amino acids. Trimming took off 7 bases at V and 6 bases at J, with 11 bases between the two ends. Germline CDR1 reads LGHNT; CDR2 reads FRNRAP. The CDR3 DNA follows: TGTGCTAGTGCACCGCCGTCGGATACGCAGTATTTT. It codes for CASAPPSDTQYF.

This chain joins TRBV5-4 and TRBJ2-3; the D gene is possibly TRBD2 (5 bases). V lost 4 bases and J 0 bases, leaving 12 bases between the germline ends. CDR3 size: 15 residues. The germline gives CDR1 SGHNT, CDR2 YYREEE (reference sequence). CDR3 DNA: TGTGCCAGCAGCCAAGGCGGGCGAAGCACAGATACGCAGTATTTT. Translated: CASSQGGRSTDTQYF. The full variable domain, its missing parts supplied by reference TRBV5-4 and TRBJ2-3, is ETGVTQSPTHLIKTRGQQVTLRCSSQSGHNTVSWYQQALGQGPQFIFQYYREEENGRGNFPPRFSGLQFPNYSSELNVNALELDDSALYLCASSQGGRSTDTQYFGPGTRLTVL.

The chain is built from TRBV11-2 and TRBJ2-3; the match to TRBD1 covers 9 bases. CDR3 length: 18 residues. Germline CDR1 is SGHAT and CDR2 is FQNNGV. The V and J ends lost 3 bases and 3 bases, in that order; junction bases with no gene match: 13. CDR3 region: CASSLGTAGTGRTDTQYF. In nucleotides, the CDR3 is TGTGCCAGCAGCTTGGGGACCGCCGGGACAGGGCGGACAGATACGCAGTATTTT.

This chain connects TRBV7-9 to TRBJ2-7, with TRBD2 as a possible D gene (5 bases). The germline V gene has CDR1 SEHNR and CDR2 FQNEAQ (reference sequence). This CDR3 has 13 amino acids. V was cut by 5 bases and J by 0 bases, with 8 bases left in between. The CDR3 nucleotides read TGTGCCAGCAGCCCCGGGAACTCCTACGAGCAGTACTTC. Protein: CASSPGNSYEQYF.

This clonotype came up a few times. The chain couples TRBV6-2 or TRBV6-3 to TRBJ1-6; D is perhaps TRBD1 (5 bases). The CDR3 is made up of 14 amino acids. Looked up from germline, CDR1 is MNHEY and CDR2 is SVGEGT. V was cut by 6 bases and J by 6 bases, with 12 bases left in between. CDR3 coding DNA: TGTGCCAGCAGACTCGGGACGCCTAATTCACCCCTCCACTTT. Translating gives CASRLGTPNSPLHF.

This clonotype was seen at least ten times. The chain is built from TRBV7-2 and TRBJ2-7, with D hard to call. V was trimmed by 4 bases and J by 5 bases, leaving 9 bases between them. This CDR3 contains 12 residues. Germline V lookup: CDR1 SGHTA, CDR2 FQGNSA. CDR3 residues: CASSSPYNEQYF. CDR3 DNA: TGTGCCAGCAGCTCCCCCTATAACGAGCAGTACTTC.

In regard to this clonotype: It may be a read error: a sequence one base away is much more abundant. CDR3 residues: CARSEPGSLQFF. CDR3 bases: TGTGCCAGAAGCGAACCGGGGTCCCTGCAGTTCTTC. The V call is TRBV7-2, the J call TRBJ2-1, with TRBD2 as a possible D gene (5 bases). The CDR3 consists of 12 residues. Per germline, CDR1 SGHTA and CDR2 FQGNSA. Between the trimmed V and J ends, which lost 9 bases and 12 bases, there was a span of 18 bases.

The gene calls are TRBV7-2 and TRBJ1-1; TRBD1 agrees at 8 bases. The CDR3 is 13 residues long. V lost 4 bases, J lost 7 bases, and 5 bases stayed unmatched. The V gene's germline CDR1 is SGHTA and CDR2 FQGNSA. The CDR3 here is CASSYGQGSEAFF. CDR3 bases: TGTGCCAGCAGCTATGGACAGGGTAGTGAAGCTTTCTTT.

The V gene is TRBV7-9, the J gene TRBJ2-3, with a tentative D call TRBD1 (5 bases). CDR3 size: 15 residues. CDR1 and CDR2 from the germline V gene are SEHNR and FQNEAQ (reference sequence). V lost 3 bases to trimming and J lost 0 bases, with 10 bases between them. The CDR3 DNA reads as TGTGCCAGCAGCTTGGGGCGTCATAGCACAGATACGCAGTATTTT. It codes for CASSLGRHSTDTQYF.

The chain links TRBV2 to TRBJ2-3; TRBD2 is a possible D gene (5 bases). Germline CDR1 is SNHLY and CDR2 is FYNNEI. V gave up 4 bases and J gave up 3 bases, with 11 bases separating them. The CDR3 contains 14 residues. The CDR3: CASSGAVGTDTQYF. CDR3 DNA sequence: TGTGCCAGCAGTGGAGCGGTCGGAACAGATACGCAGTATTTT.

A few counts support this clonotype. The V and J genes are TRBV30 and TRBJ2-1; 11 bases agree with TRBD2. The CDR3 runs 15 residues. Germline assignment: CDR1 GTSNPN and CDR2 SVGIG (reference sequence). J was trimmed by 5 bases and V by 0 bases; bases with no gene match: 3. CDR3 sequence reads: CAWSVGTSGHNEQFF. The CDR3, as DNA: TGTGCCTGGAGTGTCGGGACTAGCGGACACAATGAGCAGTTCTTC.

This clonotype has only a few counts. This chain connects TRBV27 to TRBJ2-1; the match to TRBD2 covers 13 bases. The length of the CDR3 is 17 residues. The germline V gene has CDR1 MNHEY and CDR2 SMNVEV (reference sequence). J gave up 7 bases and V 5 bases, and 11 bases lay outside the gene matches. Written as DNA, the CDR3 is TGTGCCAGCAGTCCCCCCGGACTAGCGGGAGAGGGGAATGAGCAGTTCTTC. Amino acid sequence: CASSPPGLAGEGNEQFF.

The rearrangement joins TRBV7-8 to TRBJ2-1; 8 positions agree with TRBD2. The junction had 6 bases not matched to a gene; V was cut back by 4 bases and J by 1 base. The length of the CDR3 is 16 residues. Germline values: CDR1 SGHVS, CDR2 FQNEAQ. CDR3 DNA sequence: TGTGCCAGCAGCTCCGGGAGGGCAATGTCCTACAATGAGCAGTTCTTC. Its protein is CASSSGRAMSYNEQFF.

The chain carries TRBV7-9 and TRBJ2-3; perhaps TRBD2 as D (6 bases). This CDR3 has 16 residues. The ends were cut back, 5 bases at V and 6 bases at J, with 21 bases in the middle. Germline lookup yields CDR1 SEHNR and CDR2 FQNEAQ (reference sequence). The CDR3 DNA reads as TGTGCCAGCAGCCTAGTTGGGTCGGGAGTTACGGATACGCAGTATTTT. This translates into CASSLVGSGVTDTQYF.

This clonotype was picked up many times. This sequence joins TRBV2 and TRBJ1-1; D gene ambiguous. CDR3 size: 10 residues. Between the trimmed V and J ends, which lost 8 bases and 3 bases, there was a span of 4 bases. Germline CDR1 and CDR2: SNHLY and FYNNEI. The CDR3 is CASGHTEAFF. The CDR3, as DNA: TGTGCCAGCGGACACACTGAAGCTTTCTTT.

This clonotype was seen ten or more times. The chain has TRBV7-8 and TRBJ2-2; D perhaps matches TRBD2 (6 bases). The CDR3 runs 17 residues. Germline V gene sequence: CDR1 SGHVS, CDR2 FQNEAQ. Trimming left V 1 base short and J 5 bases short, with 17 bases between. The CDR3 sequence: CASSLVAGKGRTGELFF. CDR3 DNA: TGTGCCAGCAGCTTAGTGGCGGGGAAGGGTAGAACCGGGGAGCTGTTTTTT.

Regarding this clonotype: A read error may explain this, as a much larger clone is one base away. The chain is built from TRBV7-2 and TRBJ1-1; the D gene is possibly TRBD1 (6 bases). There are 13 residues in the CDR3. CDR1 and CDR2 (germline): SGHTA, FQGNSA. The CDR3 protein is CASRTGQNAEAFF. In DNA form, the CDR3 reads TGTGCCAGCAGAACCGGACAGAACGCTGAAGCTTTCTTT. The full variable domain, in which reference TRBV7-2 and TRBJ1-1 provide the parts outside the CDR3, is GAGVSQSPSNKVTEKGKDVELRCDPISGHTALYWYRQSLGQGLEFLIYFQGNSAPDKSGLPSDRFSAERTGGSVSTLTIQRTQQEDSAVYLCASRTGQNAEAFFGQGTRLTVV.